The 21 T cell receptor beta chains below come from one sample, sequenced in a study of cytomegalovirus exposure and HLA in healthy donors. Assay used: immunoSEQ multiplex PCR; TCRdb lists only in-frame clones, some missing. The sample yields under 150,000 clones, about 89% seen once. Sequencing was carried out using PBMCs. These receptors were collected from a man younger than 30 in good health and CMV-seronegative.

This sequence joins TRBV27 and TRBJ2-3, with D maybe TRBD2 (6 bases). Germline CDR1 and CDR2: MNHEY and SMNVEV (reference sequence). V was shortened by 4 bases and J by 4 bases, with 18 bases between the two germline ends. The CDR3 is 16 amino acids. The CDR3 reads CASSSHSTRAPDTQYF. The DNA of the CDR3 is TGTGCCAGCAGTTCCCACTCGACTAGGGCCCCAGATACGCAGTATTTT.

The chain has TRBV2 and TRBJ2-2, with D possibly matching TRBD2 (7 bases). CDR3 length: 16 residues. Looked up from germline, CDR1 is SNHLY and CDR2 is FYNNEI. V gave up 4 bases and J gave up 6 bases, with 18 bases separating them. The CDR3 nucleotides are TGTGCCAGCAGTGCCCTAGGGGGGGCAATCGCCGGGGAGCTGTTTTTT. This gives the protein CASSALGGAIAGELFF.

This clone was recorded only once. V is TRBV7-2 and J is TRBJ2-2; no clear D gene. Germline V CDR1 and CDR2: SGHTA, FQGNSA. With 5 bases removed from V and 4 bases from J, the gap between germline ends came to 8 bases. The CDR3 contains 13 residues. The CDR3, as DNA: TGTGCCAGCAGCAGACTCTCCACCGGGGAGCTGTTTTTT. It yields the protein CASSRLSTGELFF.

V and J are TRBV7-9 and TRBJ2-7, with 7 bases fitting TRBD1. The V gene's germline CDR1 is SEHNR and CDR2 FQNEAQ (reference sequence). V shed 4 bases and J 2 bases; nucleotides not matched to a gene: 5. CDR3 length: 14 residues. CDR3: CASSSSGQTYEQYV. The CDR3 region has the DNA TGTGCCAGCAGCTCCTCGGGACAGACCTACGAGCAGTACGTC.

J is TRBJ2-1 and V is TRBV23-1; TRBD2 is a possible D gene (5 bases). TRBV23-1 is designated an ORF whose function remains uncertain. V lost 4 bases to trimming and J lost 0 bases, with 7 bases between them. The CDR3 covers 14 residues. CDR3 nucleotide sequence: TGCGCCAGCAGTCTCGGGGACTCCTACAATGAGCAGTTCTTC. It encodes CASSLGDSYNEQFF.

This clone appeared a single time. The rearrangement uses TRBV10-2 and TRBJ1-1; possibly TRBD1 for D (5 bases). The CDR3 runs 14 residues. V was clipped by 2 bases and J by 8 bases, with 15 bases between them. Germline V lookup: CDR1 WSHSY, CDR2 SAAADI. Here the CDR3 DNA reads TGCGCCAGCAGTGAGCTATCAGGGAGGGCAGAAGCTTTCTTT. Amino acid sequence: CASSELSGRAEAFF.

The rearrangement uses TRBV9 and TRBJ2-1; 12 bases are shared with TRBD2. The V gene's germline CDR1 is SGDLS and CDR2 YYNGEE. V lost 4 bases to trimming and J lost 6 bases; unmatched junction nucleotides: 14. The CDR3 runs 18 residues. For the CDR3, the DNA is TGTGCCAGCAGCCCGCTCGGGGCGACTAGCGGGAGAGTCAATGAGCAGTTCTTC. Amino acids: CASSPLGATSGRVNEQFF.

The chain joins TRBV7-8 to TRBJ2-7, with 10 bases matching TRBD1. CDR3 size: 17 residues. The V segment lost 1 base and the J segment 3 bases; nucleotides outside the gene matches: 9. Germline V lookup: CDR1 SGHVS, CDR2 FQNEAQ. CDR3 bases: TGTGCCAGCAGCTTAGAGGGTGGACAGGGGGTGGTCTACGAGCAGTACGTC. Its translation is CASSLEGGQGVVYEQYV.

This chain links TRBV5-6 with TRBJ2-7; maybe TRBD2 (5 bases). Trimming cost V 1 base and J 7 bases, with 12 bases left between them. The CDR3 sequence is 13 residues long. Germline CDR1 SGHDT, CDR2 YYEEEE. The CDR3 protein is CASSLTTRGEQYV. CDR3 DNA: TGTGCCAGCAGCTTGACAACCCGCGGGGAGCAGTACGTC.

The chain combines TRBV7-6 with TRBJ2-5; the D gene is possibly TRBD2 (6 bases). This CDR3 is 16 amino acids long. Germline V gene sequence: CDR1 SGHVS, CDR2 FNYEAQ. V lost 2 bases and J lost 5, with 18 bases in between. CDR3 sequence reads: CASSLSPGDPGETQYF. The CDR3, as DNA: TGTGCCAGCAGCTTATCCCCGGGGGACCCCGGGGAGACCCAGTACTTC.

The genes are TRBV6-6 and TRBJ2-5, with D unresolved. There are 14 residues in the CDR3. Germline V gene data show CDR1 as MNHNY and CDR2 as SVGAGI (reference sequence). V dropped 0 bases and J dropped 5 bases, with 10 bases sitting between them. The CDR3 DNA follows: TGTGCCAGCAGTTACTCGGCGCGGTTGGAGACCCAGTACTTC. Encoded protein: CASSYSARLETQYF.

The rearrangement links TRBV5-4 to TRBJ2-1, with 7 bases identical to TRBD2. Per the germline V gene, CDR1 is SGHNT and CDR2 is YYREEE (reference sequence). This CDR3 is built from 13 residues. Unmatched junction bases numbered 2, after V lost 2 bases and J lost 6 bases. CDR3 in DNA: TGTGCCAGCAGCTTTCGCGGGAGCAATGAGCAGTTCTTC. This translates into CASSFRGSNEQFF. Complete variable domain (other parts from reference TRBV5-4 and TRBJ2-1): ETGVTQSPTHLIKTRGQQVTLRCSSQSGHNTVSWYQQALGQGPQFIFQYYREEENGRGNFPPRFSGLQFPNYSSELNVNALELDDSALYLCASSFRGSNEQFFGPGTRLTVL.

This chain uses TRBV5-1 with TRBJ2-1; tentative D call: TRBD2 (6 bases). Trimming pared 4 bases from V and 1 base from J, leaving 15 bases between. CDR1 SGHRS and CDR2 YFSETQ come from the germline V gene. The CDR3 runs 16 residues. In DNA, the CDR3 is TGCGCCAGCAGCGGTGCGGAGGGGCAGTCCTACAATGAGCAGTTCTTC. Translation gives CASSGAEGQSYNEQFF.

The rearrangement joins TRBV18 to TRBJ1-2; the D gene is possibly TRBD1 (6 bases). Germline V CDR1 and CDR2: KGHSH, LQKENI. The CDR3 totals 15 residues. Trimming removed 3 bases from V and 0 bases from J, with 11 bases in between. In DNA form, the CDR3 reads TGTGCCAGCTCACCGGGGGCTGGGGCTAACTATGGCTACACCTTC. The encoded protein is CASSPGAGANYGYTF.

The chain joins TRBV4-1 to TRBJ2-3; 8 bases are a match to TRBD2. The germline V gene encodes CDR1 MGHRA and CDR2 YSYEKL. The CDR3 runs 18 residues. V was pared by 0 bases and J by 4 bases, with 12 bases of the junction left unmatched. CDR3 region: CASSQDNMAGGSADTQYF. DNA for the CDR3: TGCGCCAGCAGCCAAGATAATATGGCGGGAGGCTCGGCAGATACGCAGTATTTT.

The chain couples TRBV27 to TRBJ1-2, with 10 bases lining up with TRBD1. With 6 bases clipped from V and 4 bases from J, the junction kept 11 bases outside the gene matches. There are 16 residues in the CDR3. Germline CDR1 MNHEY, CDR2 SMNVEV (reference sequence). The CDR3 reads CASSRGGTGVGYGYTF. DNA for the CDR3: TGTGCCAGCAGCCGGGGGGGGACAGGGGTCGGCTATGGCTACACCTTC.

This sequence joins TRBV29-1 and TRBJ1-2, with TRBD1 as a possible D gene (5 bases). The germline V gene has CDR1 SQVTM and CDR2 ANQGSEA. This CDR3 spans 13 amino acids. The V end lost 2 bases, the J end lost 8 bases, and 15 bases lay between the germline ends. The CDR3 region has the DNA TGCAGCGTTGAAAGGGGAGGATTTAAGGGCTACACCTTC. It is translated as CSVERGGFKGYTF.

The V and J genes are TRBV6-1 and TRBJ2-3; 12 nucleotides match TRBD1. Trimming at V came to 6 bases and at J to 6 bases, leaving 7 bases not matched to a gene. Germline V CDR1 and CDR2: MNHNS, SASEGT. The CDR3 totals 15 residues. CDR3 amino acids: CASRPGQGAADTQYF. In nucleotides, the CDR3 is TGTGCCAGCAGGCCGGGACAGGGGGCTGCGGATACGCAGTATTTT.

The V call is TRBV19, the J call TRBJ1-2; 8 bases fit TRBD1. Germline V CDR1 and CDR2: LNHDA, SQIVND (reference sequence). V lost 7 bases to trimming and J lost 7 bases; unmatched junction nucleotides: 14. This CDR3 is built from 15 residues. The CDR3 region has the DNA TGTGCCAGTACCTCACCCGGTAGACAGGGGTTTGGCTACACCTTC. It translates to CASTSPGRQGFGYTF.

The chain joins TRBV27 to TRBJ1-2; a weak D match, TRBD1 (6 bases). The germline V and J ends were trimmed by 5 bases and 5 bases, with 15 bases remaining between them. The CDR3 sequence is 14 residues long. Germline CDR1 and CDR2: MNHEY and SMNVEV (reference sequence). This chain's CDR3 is CASSPGLQGYGYTF. The CDR3, as DNA: TGTGCCAGCAGTCCAGGCCTCCAGGGGTATGGCTACACCTTC.

J is TRBJ2-3 and V is TRBV7-9; D remains unclear. Trimming shortened V by 2 bases and J by 6 bases, and 15 bases separated the two germline ends. The CDR3 loop spans 15 amino acids. Per the germline V gene, CDR1 is SEHNR and CDR2 is FQNEAQ (reference sequence). The CDR3 coding sequence is TGTGCCAGCAGCTTACCCGCCCGGAGTACCGATACGCAGTATTTT. Its protein is CASSLPARSTDTQYF.